These 5 T cell receptor beta chains originate from one sample sequenced in a study of regulatory T cells in long-lasting Graves disease. Arm-PCR with iRepertoire HTBI primers amplified the CDR3 regions for these TCR beta libraries. Via MiXCR, TCRdb re-called the multiplex PCR reads, giving one row per CDR3 protein. The repertoire includes 400,000 or so distinct CDR3 sequences, less than 25% of them detected once, and under 25% sits in the top ten. Time point defined: persistent/refractory GD, antithyroid drugs over 5 years with positive TRAb. RNA from PBMCs was the source of the TCR library. Sequencing was performed on peripheral blood mononuclear cells (PBMCs), taken when the disease was refractory, from a patient treated with antithyroid drugs. These receptors all come from a female donor with Graves disease.

This clonotype came up many times. The chain employs TRBV29-1 and TRBJ2-5; possibly TRBD1 for D (5 bases). CDR3 length equals 13 residues. CDR1 and CDR2 from the germline V gene are SQVTM and ANQGSEA. V lost 5 bases and J lost 4, with 14 bases in between. CDR3 sequence reads: CSVCTGYLETQYF. The CDR3 bases are TGCAGCGTTTGTACAGGATATTTAGAGACCCAGTACTTC.

This clonotype turned up a few times. This CDR3 reads CASATGGPYEQYF. The CDR3 nucleotides read TGTGCCAGCGCTACAGGGGGACCCTACGAGCAGTACTTC. The chain joins TRBV18 to TRBJ2-7, with 8 bases lining up with TRBD1. V shed 8 bases, J shed 2 bases, and the junction held 5 bases outside the gene matches. This CDR3 is built from 13 residues. In germline, CDR1 is KGHSH, CDR2 LQKENI. Looking up the rest from reference TRBV18 and TRBJ2-7 gives the full variable domain: NAGVMQNPRHLVRRRGQEARLRCSPMKGHSHVYWYRQLPEEGLKFMVYLQKENIIDESGMPKERFSAEFPKEGPSILRIQQVVRGDSAAYFCASATGGPYEQYFGPGTRLTVT.

The table lists this clonotype with many counts. The rearrangement uses TRBV2 and TRBJ2-3; the match to TRBD1 covers 7 bases. The CDR3 runs to 15 residues. The germline V gene encodes CDR1 SNHLY and CDR2 FYNNEI. Unmatched junction bases numbered 9, after V lost 4 bases and J lost 5 bases. CDR3 loop: CASSGQGVPGDTQYF. As DNA, the CDR3 is TGTGCCAGCAGTGGCCAGGGGGTACCGGGAGATACGCAGTATTTT.

Ten or more counts support this clonotype. The V and J genes are TRBV18 and TRBJ2-5; no clear D gene. Germline lookup yields CDR1 KGHSH and CDR2 LQKENI. V was shortened by 5 bases and J by 5 bases, with 15 bases between the two germline ends. There are 14 residues in the CDR3. The CDR3 is CASSAGLGQETQYF. CDR3 DNA sequence: TGTGCCAGCTCAGCCGGCCTCGGGCAGGAGACCCAGTACTTC.

This clonotype has only a few counts. The chain carries TRBV4-3 and TRBJ2-5, with 8 bases lining up with TRBD1. J was trimmed by 2 bases and V by 1 base; bases with no gene match: 3. Germline assignment: CDR1 LGHNA and CDR2 YSLEER. The CDR3 extends over 15 amino acids. Here the CDR3 reads CASSQATGAQETQYF. The CDR3 nucleotides are TGCGCCAGCAGCCAAGCGACAGGGGCGCAAGAGACCCAGTACTTC.